Presented here are 17 T cell receptor beta chains from one specimen sequenced in a study of cytomegalovirus exposure and HLA in healthy donors. The PCR employed 60 Vbeta primers together with 13 Jbeta primers. Measured with immunoSEQ multiplex PCR; TCRdb has only the in-frame clones, and not every one. Found here are about 200,000 clones, roughly 90% of them singletons; the top ten hold 0.9% to 1.2%. Sequenced material: PBMCs. The origin of the receptors is a boy younger than 10 in good health and CMV-seronegative.

The chain links TRBV19 to TRBJ1-1; no firm D call. Looked up from germline, CDR1 is LNHDA and CDR2 is SQIVND (reference sequence). This CDR3 is 14 amino acids long. V was pared by 10 bases and J by 3 bases, with 18 bases between. CDR3 sequence: CATMDVEGYTEAFF. DNA for the CDR3: TGTGCCACTATGGACGTTGAGGGTTACACTGAAGCTTTCTTT.

The rearrangement uses TRBV15 and TRBJ1-4; D unclear. Trimming removed 7 bases from V and 6 bases from J, with 15 bases in between. The CDR3 length is 14 residues. Germline CDR1 LNHNV, CDR2 YYDKDF (reference sequence). In DNA form, the CDR3 reads TGTGCCACCAAAAATGACGGCGGATATGAAAAACTGTTTTTT. The encoded protein is CATKNDGGYEKLFF.

V is TRBV5-1 and J is TRBJ2-7; no reliable D call. The CDR3 spans 13 residues. Germline CDR1 SGHRS, CDR2 YFSETQ. Trimming stripped 0 bases from V and 5 bases from J, with 9 bases between. The CDR3 nucleotides are TGCGCCAGCAGCTTGGCATCCCAAAACGAGCAGTACTTC. As protein: CASSLASQNEQYF.

The V and J genes are TRBV13 and TRBJ2-7; TRBD1 aligns across 7 bases. Unmatched junction bases numbered 10, after V lost 3 bases and J lost 2 bases. This CDR3 region has 16 residues. Germline V lookup: CDR1 PRHDT, CDR2 FYEKMQ (reference sequence). The CDR3 spells CASSLQWTGRAYEQYF. CDR3 DNA: TGTGCCAGCAGCTTGCAATGGACAGGTAGAGCCTACGAGCAGTACTTC. Looking up the rest from reference TRBV13 and TRBJ2-7 gives the full variable domain: AAGVIQSPRHLIKEKRETATLKCYPIPRHDTVYWYQQGPGQDPQFLISFYEKMQSDKGSIPDRFSAQQFSDYHSELNMSSLELGDSALYFCASSLQWTGRAYEQYFGPGTRLTVT.

This rearrangement joins TRBV18 to TRBJ1-2, with TRBD1 matching 12 bases. The V gene end was trimmed by 6 bases and the J gene end by 4 bases; junction bases not matched to a gene: 9. Germline V CDR1 and CDR2: KGHSH, LQKENI. The CDR3 runs 16 residues. CDR3 region: CASSPGQGASGYGYTF. CDR3 nucleotide sequence: TGTGCCAGCTCCCCGGGACAGGGGGCGAGCGGCTATGGCTACACCTTC.

The rearrangement joins TRBV28 to TRBJ2-5, with 10 bases fitting TRBD1. Germline loops: CDR1 MDHEN, CDR2 SYDVKM. Losses at the gene ends were 6 bases for V and 2 bases for J; bases not matched to a gene: 9. The CDR3 length is 16 residues. The CDR3 loop reads CASRGIRDRGQETQYF. CDR3 in DNA: TGTGCCAGCAGGGGGATAAGGGACAGGGGACAAGAGACCCAGTACTTC.

This sequence joins TRBV4-1 and TRBJ2-4; 8 nucleotides align to TRBD2. The CDR3 spans 17 residues. CDR1 and CDR2 from the germline V gene are MGHRA and YSYEKL. Losses at the gene ends were 4 bases for V and 1 base for J; bases not matched to a gene: 9. The CDR3 spells CASSLFGGGDAKNIQYF. The CDR3 coding sequence is TGCGCCAGCAGCCTTTTCGGGGGGGGCGACGCCAAAAACATTCAGTACTTC.

This clone has just a few counts. The chain combines TRBV4-1 with TRBJ1-3, with D perhaps TRBD1 (6 bases). Trimming pared 0 bases from V and 0 bases from J, leaving 12 bases between. Germline V gene sequence: CDR1 MGHRA, CDR2 YSYEKL. The CDR3 has 17 residues. The CDR3 nucleotides read TGCGCCAGCAGCCAAGAATTTCAGGGGTCCTCTGGAAACACCATATATTTT. The encoded protein is CASSQEFQGSSGNTIYF.

V is TRBV10-3 and J is TRBJ2-3; D is unresolved. The CDR3 runs 14 residues. V was trimmed by 4 bases and J by 2 bases, leaving 10 bases between them. Looked up from germline, CDR1 is ENHRY and CDR2 is SYGVKD. CDR3 residues: CAISGGEYTDTQYF. The DNA of the CDR3 is TGTGCCATCAGTGGAGGCGAGTACACAGATACGCAGTATTTT.

V usage is TRBV18 and J usage is TRBJ2-7; D gene uncertain. With 1 base removed from V and 0 bases from J, the gap between germline ends came to 7 bases. Germline V gives CDR1 KGHSH, CDR2 LQKENI. This CDR3 contains 14 residues. In nucleotides, the CDR3 is TGTGCCAGCTCACCACAACCGAGCTCCTACGAGCAGTACTTC. Its translation: CASSPQPSSYEQYF.

This chain joins TRBV28 and TRBJ1-3; D not resolved. CDR1 is MDHEN and CDR2 is SYDVKM in the germline V gene. The ends were cut back, 5 bases at V and 1 base at J, with 18 bases in the middle. The length of the CDR3 is 17 residues. The CDR3 here is CASSLTRTGSSGNTIYF. The DNA of the CDR3 is TGTGCCAGCAGTCTCACCCGGACGGGATCTTCTGGAAACACCATATATTTT.

This clone has only a few counts. The CDR3 coding sequence is TGTGCCAGCAGCTTAACGCACACCATGAACACTGAAGCTTTCTTT. Its protein is CASSLTHTMNTEAFF. This sequence joins TRBV7-3 and TRBJ1-1; no reliable D call. The CDR3 has 15 residues. Germline V gene data show CDR1 as SGHTA and CDR2 as FQGTGA. V dropped 0 bases and J dropped 0 bases, with 8 bases sitting between them.

This clone was found once. CDR3 DNA: TGTGCCAGCAGTGAAAAGGGAACTAGCTGGCCAGATACGCAGTATTTT. Translated, it gives CASSEKGTSWPDTQYF. The gene calls are TRBV6-1 and TRBJ2-3; D might be TRBD2 (6 bases). The ends were cut back, 2 bases at V and 4 bases at J, with 16 bases in the middle. The CDR3 loop spans 16 amino acids. From germline, CDR1 is MNHNS and CDR2 SASEGT.

The genes are TRBV4-1 and TRBJ2-5, with 10 bases aligning to TRBD2. Germline lookup yields CDR1 MGHRA and CDR2 YSYEKL. The CDR3 extends over 16 amino acids. With V trimmed by 4 bases and J by 2 bases, 7 bases remained unmatched. CDR3 DNA: TGCGCCAGCAGCCGGGAGCGGGAGGGCCGACAAGAGACCCAGTACTTC. It codes for CASSREREGRQETQYF.

The CDR3 DNA reads as TGTGCCAGCACTCTAAGGCCCGGGACAGTAGCCTACGAGCAGTACTTC. Its protein product is CASTLRPGTVAYEQYF. This sequence joins TRBV27 and TRBJ2-7, with 7 bases aligning to TRBD1. The CDR3 extends over 16 amino acids. V lost 7 bases and J lost 2; bases outside the gene matches: 14. CDR1 is MNHEY and CDR2 is SMNVEV in the germline V gene (reference sequence).

This chain links TRBV6-6 with TRBJ2-5, with 7 bases lining up with TRBD1. The J call may be faulty, since TRBJ2-7 better matches the DNA end. The CDR3 is 13 residues long. From germline, CDR1 is MNHNY and CDR2 SVGAGI (reference sequence). The CDR3 reads CASTRDSSYEQYF. CDR3 DNA sequence: TGTGCCAGCACCCGGGACAGCTCCTACGAGCAGTACTTC.

For this clone: One end of the junction fails to match germline, which may point to a read error. The V gene is TRBV28, the J gene TRBJ2-5, with TRBD2 matching 12 bases. This CDR3 spans 16 amino acids. Germline assignment: CDR1 MDHEN and CDR2 SYDVKM. CDR3 DNA sequence: TGTGTCAGCAGTTCACGACTAGCGGGGGACCAAGAGACCCAGTACTTC. Its protein product is CVSSSRLAGDQETQYF.